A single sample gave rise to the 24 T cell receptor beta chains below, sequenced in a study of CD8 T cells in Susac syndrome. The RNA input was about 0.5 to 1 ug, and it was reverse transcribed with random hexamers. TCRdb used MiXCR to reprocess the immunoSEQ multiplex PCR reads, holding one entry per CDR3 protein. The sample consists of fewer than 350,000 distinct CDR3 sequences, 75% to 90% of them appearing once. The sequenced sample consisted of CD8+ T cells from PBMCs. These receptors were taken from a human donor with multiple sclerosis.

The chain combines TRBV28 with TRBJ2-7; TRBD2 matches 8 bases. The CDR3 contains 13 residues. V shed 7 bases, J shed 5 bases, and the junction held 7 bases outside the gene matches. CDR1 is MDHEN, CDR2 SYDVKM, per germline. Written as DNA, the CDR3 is TGTGCCAGCATCCCTCCGACTAGCGACGAGCAGTACTTC. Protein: CASIPPTSDEQYF.

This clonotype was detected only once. CDR3 protein: CASSPRTSGGRDTQYF. The CDR3 nucleotides are TGTGCCAGCAGCCCCCGGACTAGCGGGGGGAGGGATACGCAGTATTTT. The gene calls are TRBV9 and TRBJ2-3, with 14 bases matching TRBD2. The CDR3 runs 16 residues. V lost 4 bases and J lost 6; bases outside the gene matches: 7. Germline lookup yields CDR1 SGDLS and CDR2 YYNGEE.

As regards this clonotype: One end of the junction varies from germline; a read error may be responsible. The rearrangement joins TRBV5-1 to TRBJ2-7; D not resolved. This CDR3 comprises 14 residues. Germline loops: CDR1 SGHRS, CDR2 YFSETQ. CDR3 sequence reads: CASSLESVYYGQYF. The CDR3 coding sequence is TGCGCCAGCAGCTTAGAAAGTGTTTACTACGGGCAGTACTTC.

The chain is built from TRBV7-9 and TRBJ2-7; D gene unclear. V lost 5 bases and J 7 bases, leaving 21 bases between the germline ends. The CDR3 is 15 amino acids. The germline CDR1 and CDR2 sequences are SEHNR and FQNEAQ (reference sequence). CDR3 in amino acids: CASSDYRRVSREQYF. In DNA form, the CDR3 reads TGTGCCAGCAGCGATTACCGACGGGTGTCGCGAGAGCAGTACTTC. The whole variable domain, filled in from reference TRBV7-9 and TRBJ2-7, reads DTGVSQNPRHKITKRGQNVTFRCDPISEHNRLYWYRQTLGQGPEFLTYFQNEAQLEKSRLLSDRFSAERPKGSFSTLEIQRTEQGDSAMYLCASSDYRRVSREQYFGPGTRLTVT.

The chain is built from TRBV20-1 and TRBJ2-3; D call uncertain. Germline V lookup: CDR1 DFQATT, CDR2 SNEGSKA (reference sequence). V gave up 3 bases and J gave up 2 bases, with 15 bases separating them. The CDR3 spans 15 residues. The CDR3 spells CSASVVASFTDTQYF. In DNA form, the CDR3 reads TGCAGTGCTAGCGTCGTGGCCAGTTTCACAGATACGCAGTATTTT.

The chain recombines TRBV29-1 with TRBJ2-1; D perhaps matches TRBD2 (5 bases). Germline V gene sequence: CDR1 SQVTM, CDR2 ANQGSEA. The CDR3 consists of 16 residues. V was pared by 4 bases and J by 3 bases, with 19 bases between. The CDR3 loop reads CSVVLSSWELYNEQFF. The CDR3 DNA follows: TGCAGCGTTGTTCTCTCTTCGTGGGAGCTCTACAATGAGCAGTTCTTC.

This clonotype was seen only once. The CDR3 protein is CASSELTGRAHEQYF. CDR3 DNA: TGTGCCAGCAGTGAATTAACGGGCAGGGCCCACGAGCAGTACTTC. This sequence joins TRBV25-1 and TRBJ2-7; possible D gene TRBD1, 5 bases. Germline V gene lookup returns CDR1 MGHDK and CDR2 SYGVNS. This CDR3 spans 15 amino acids. V was trimmed by 1 base and J by 5 bases, leaving 15 bases between them.

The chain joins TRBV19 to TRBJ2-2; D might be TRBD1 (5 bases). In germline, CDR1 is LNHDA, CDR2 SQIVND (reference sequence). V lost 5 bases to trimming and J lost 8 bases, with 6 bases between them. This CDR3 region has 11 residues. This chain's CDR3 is CASSSGGELFF. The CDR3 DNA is TGTGCCAGTAGTTCAGGGGGGGAGCTGTTTTTT.

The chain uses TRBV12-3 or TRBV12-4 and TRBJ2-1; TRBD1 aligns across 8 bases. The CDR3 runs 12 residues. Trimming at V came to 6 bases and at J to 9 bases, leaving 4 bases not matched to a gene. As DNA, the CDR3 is TGTGCCAGCAGCCCACAGGGGGTTGAGCAGTTCTTC. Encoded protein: CASSPQGVEQFF.

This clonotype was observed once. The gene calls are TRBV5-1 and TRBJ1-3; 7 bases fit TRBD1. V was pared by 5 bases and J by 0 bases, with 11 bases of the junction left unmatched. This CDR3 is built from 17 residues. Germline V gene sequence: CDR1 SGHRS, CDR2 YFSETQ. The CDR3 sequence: CASSPTTDRISGNTIYF. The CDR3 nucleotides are TGCGCCAGCAGTCCAACCACGGACAGGATCTCTGGAAACACCATATATTTT.

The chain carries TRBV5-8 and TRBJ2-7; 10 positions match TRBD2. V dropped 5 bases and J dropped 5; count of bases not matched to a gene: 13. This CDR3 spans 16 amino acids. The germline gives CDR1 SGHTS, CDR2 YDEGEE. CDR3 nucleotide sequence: TGTGCCAGCAGTCTCCAAGCGGGAGGGCTCCAGGACGAGCAGTACTTC. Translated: CASSLQAGGLQDEQYF.

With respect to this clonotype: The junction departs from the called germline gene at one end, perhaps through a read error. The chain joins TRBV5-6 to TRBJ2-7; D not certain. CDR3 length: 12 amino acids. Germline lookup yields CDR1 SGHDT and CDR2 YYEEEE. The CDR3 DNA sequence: TGTGCCAGCAGCGACGTCTCCCACGAGCAGTACTTC. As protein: CASSDVSHEQYF.

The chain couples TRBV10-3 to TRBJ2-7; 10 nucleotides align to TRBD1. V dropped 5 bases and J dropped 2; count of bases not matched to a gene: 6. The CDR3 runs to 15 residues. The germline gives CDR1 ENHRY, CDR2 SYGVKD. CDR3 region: CAISTPGQGTYEQYF. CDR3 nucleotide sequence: TGTGCCATCAGTACCCCGGGACAGGGGACCTACGAGCAGTACTTC.

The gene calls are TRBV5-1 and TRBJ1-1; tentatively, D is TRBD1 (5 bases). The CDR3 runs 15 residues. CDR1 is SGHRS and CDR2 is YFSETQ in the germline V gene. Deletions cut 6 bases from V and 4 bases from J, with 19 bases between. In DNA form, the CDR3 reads TGCGCCAGCACCCTTGGTATAATGGGGACCACTGAAGCTTTCTTT. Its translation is CASTLGIMGTTEAFF.

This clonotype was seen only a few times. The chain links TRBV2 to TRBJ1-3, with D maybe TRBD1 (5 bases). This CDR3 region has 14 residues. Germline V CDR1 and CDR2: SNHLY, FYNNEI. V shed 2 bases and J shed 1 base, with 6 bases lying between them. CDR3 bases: TGTGCCAGCAGTGAATGGGGGTCTGGAAACACCATATATTTT. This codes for CASSEWGSGNTIYF.

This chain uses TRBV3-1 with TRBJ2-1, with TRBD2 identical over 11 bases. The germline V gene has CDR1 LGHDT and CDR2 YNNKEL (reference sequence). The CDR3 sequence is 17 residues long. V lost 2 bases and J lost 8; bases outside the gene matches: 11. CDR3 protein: CASSQIAGGSLVDEQFF. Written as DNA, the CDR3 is TGTGCCAGCAGCCAAATAGCGGGGGGGAGTTTGGTCGATGAGCAGTTCTTC.

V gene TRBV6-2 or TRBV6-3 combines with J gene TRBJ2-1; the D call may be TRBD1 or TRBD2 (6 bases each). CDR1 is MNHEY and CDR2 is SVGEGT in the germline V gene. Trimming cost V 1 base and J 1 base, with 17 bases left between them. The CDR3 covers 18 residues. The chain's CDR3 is CASSYLLGGTGSYNEQFF. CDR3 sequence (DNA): TGTGCCAGCAGTTACTTACTAGGGGGGACCGGTTCCTACAATGAGCAGTTCTTC.

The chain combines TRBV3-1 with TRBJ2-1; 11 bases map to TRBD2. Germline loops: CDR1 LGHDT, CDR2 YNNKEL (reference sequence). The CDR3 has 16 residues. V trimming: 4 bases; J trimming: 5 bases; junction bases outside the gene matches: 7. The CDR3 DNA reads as TGTGCCAGCAGCCTCTTAGCGGGGGGGCCCCACAATGAGCAGTTCTTC. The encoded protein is CASSLLAGGPHNEQFF.

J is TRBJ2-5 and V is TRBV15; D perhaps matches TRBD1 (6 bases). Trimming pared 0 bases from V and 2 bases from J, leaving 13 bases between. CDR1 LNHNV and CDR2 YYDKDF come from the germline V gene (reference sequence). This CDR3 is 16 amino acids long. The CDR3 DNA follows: TGTGCCACCAGCAGAGAGAACCCAGGGGCGCAAGAGACCCAGTACTTC. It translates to CATSRENPGAQETQYF.

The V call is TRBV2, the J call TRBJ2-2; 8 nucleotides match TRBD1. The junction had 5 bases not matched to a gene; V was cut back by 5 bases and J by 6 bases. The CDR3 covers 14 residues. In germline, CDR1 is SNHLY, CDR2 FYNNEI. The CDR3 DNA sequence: TGTGCCAGCAGTCTCAGGGGGCAGGCCGGGGAGCTGTTTTTT. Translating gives CASSLRGQAGELFF. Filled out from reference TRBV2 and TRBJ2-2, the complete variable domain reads EPEVTQTPSHQVTQMGQEVILRCVPISNHLYFYWYRQILGQKVEFLVSFYNNEISEKSEIFDDQFSVERPDGSNFTLKIRSTKLEDSAMYFCASSLRGQAGELFFGEGSRLTVL.

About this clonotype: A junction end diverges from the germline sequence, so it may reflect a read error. The CDR3, as DNA: TGTGCCAGCAGTCTACCTTCCTCTGGGCCCAACGTCCTGACTTTC. Protein product: CASSLPSSGPNVLTF. The V and J genes are TRBV12-3 or TRBV12-4 and TRBJ2-6; unclear D gene. The CDR3 contains 15 residues.

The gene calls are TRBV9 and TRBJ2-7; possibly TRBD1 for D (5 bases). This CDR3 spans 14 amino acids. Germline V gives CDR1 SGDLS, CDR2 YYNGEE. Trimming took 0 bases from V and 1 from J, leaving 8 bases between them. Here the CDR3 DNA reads TGTGCCAGCAGCGTAGGTCCAGGGTCCTACGAGCAGTACTTC. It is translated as CASSVGPGSYEQYF.

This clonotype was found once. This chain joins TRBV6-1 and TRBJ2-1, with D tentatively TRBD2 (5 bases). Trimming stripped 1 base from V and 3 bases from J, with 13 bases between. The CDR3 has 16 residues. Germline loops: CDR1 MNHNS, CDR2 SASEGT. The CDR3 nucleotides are TGTGCCAGCAGTGAAGGGGGAAGCGGTGTCTACAATGAGCAGTTCTTC. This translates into CASSEGGSGVYNEQFF.

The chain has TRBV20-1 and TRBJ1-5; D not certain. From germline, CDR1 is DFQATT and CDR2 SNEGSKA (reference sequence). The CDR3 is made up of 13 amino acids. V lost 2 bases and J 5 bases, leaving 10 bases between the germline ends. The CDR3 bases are TGCAGTGCTAGATACGCAGGAGATCAGCCCCAGCATTTT. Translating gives CSARYAGDQPQHF.